This is a list of T cell receptor beta chains from one sample in a study of T cell responses to AZD1222 COVID-19 vaccine. Profiled with immunoSEQ multiplex PCR; TCRdb holds only in-frame clones, not every one. Of some 110,000 clones listed, approximately 90% were seen once; the top ten hold approximately 10%. This material consisted of peripheral blood, taken on day 0 of AZD1222 vaccination. The receptors were gathered from an adult in good health. Both conserved end residues are part of each CDR3. D genes are given only for firm matches.

j_call	v_call	d_call	cdr3_aa
TRBJ2-7	TRBV28	TRBD2	CASRRTSGRLDEQYF
TRBJ1-4	TRBV9	TRBD1	CASSVQGASEKLFF
TRBJ2-3	TRBV28	TRBD1	CASSTLPGTGSTDTQYF
TRBJ1-1	TRBV6-6	-	CASSYSQGRAFF
TRBJ1-2	TRBV13	-	CASSLSAGLGGYTF
TRBJ2-3	TRBV9	-	CASSVQGTDTQYF
TRBJ2-1	TRBV9	-	CASTRSSGDNEQFF
TRBJ2-6	TRBV19	TRBD1	CASSPQGGTGANVLTF
TRBJ1-6	TRBV11-1	TRBD1	CASRQGTVNSPLHF
TRBJ1-1	TRBV5-4	-	CASSLRPNTEAFF
TRBJ1-5	TRBV28	-	CASSSGWAPQHF
TRBJ1-1	TRBV5-8	TRBD1	CASSARTGQAFF
TRBJ1-1	TRBV11-2	TRBD1	CASSPGTGMWTEAFF
TRBJ2-7	TRBV14	-	CASSQVSYEQYF
TRBJ2-3	TRBV28	-	CASSFQPGDTQYF
TRBJ2-2	TRBV6-2/TRBV6-3	-	CASNPWGGELFF
TRBJ1-5	TRBV18	TRBD1	CASSPDRAQPQHF
TRBJ1-1	TRBV3-1/TRBV3-2	TRBD1	CASSPVTGGGTEAFF
TRBJ2-6	TRBV15	TRBD1	CATSSDSGTGGGGANVLTF
TRBJ2-2	TRBV11-3	TRBD1	CASSPRTGLVGELFF
TRBJ1-2	TRBV6-5	-	CASSQSATTRRGYTF
TRBJ1-5	TRBV19	-	CATAGLSNQPQHF
TRBJ2-7	TRBV10-1	-	CASSESGQMSYEQYF
TRBJ2-5	TRBV7-9	-	CASSFSGTAAQYF
TRBJ2-1	TRBV6-4	TRBD2	CASSGLAGGNEQFF
TRBJ2-1	TRBV11-2	-	CASSLDPGVSEQFF
TRBJ2-4	TRBV19	TRBD1	CASSPGQDQSDIQYF
TRBJ1-1	TRBV2	-	CASSVRDKNTEAFF
TRBJ2-3	TRBV2	TRBD1	CASRTGGTDTQYF
TRBJ1-1	TRBV18	-	CASSPPAGSAEAFF
TRBJ1-2	TRBV25-1	-	CASSTVNYGYTF
TRBJ2-7	TRBV29-1	TRBD2	CSVPMTSGRNEQYF
TRBJ2-3	TRBV4-1	-	CATSGSHTQYF
TRBJ2-6	TRBV13	TRBD2	CASSLTRETSGANVLTF